Following are 21 T cell receptor beta chains from one sample sequenced in a study of blood T cell repertoires in COVID-19 (dated by TCRdb to 2020 to 2022). The library was built by means of the immunoSEQ multiplex PCR assay. TCRdb mirrors the immuneACCESS table, restricted to in-frame sequences. Some clones are absent from its copies; in checked studies, under half trace to an unresolved V gene, and the reason for the others is unknown. For this sample there are around 140,000 clones; 88% appear just once. In total, the top ten clones hold roughly 2.2% of the sample. The sequenced material came from peripheral blood. The receptor source for this set is a man aged 65 to 85 with active COVID-19.

V and J are TRBV6-1 and TRBJ2-2; TRBD2 matches 16 bases. The V and J ends lost 4 bases and 4 bases, in that order; junction bases with no gene match: 6. This CDR3 is 18 amino acids long. The germline V gene has CDR1 MNHNS and CDR2 SASEGT. The CDR3 region is CASSGGLAGGPVTGELFF. CDR3 sequence (DNA): TGTGCCAGCAGTGGGGGACTAGCGGGAGGGCCGGTCACCGGGGAGCTGTTTTTT.

V and J are TRBV23-1 and TRBJ2-7; TRBD1 might be the D (6 bases). TRBV23-1 is an open reading frame, and its role is uncertain. V was clipped by 8 bases and J by 2 bases, with 16 bases between them. This CDR3 is built from 14 residues. The CDR3 is CASPPGHLTYEQYF. CDR3 in DNA: TGCGCCAGCCCACCGGGACACTTAACCTACGAGCAGTACTTC.

The chain combines TRBV19 with TRBJ2-1; 7 bases match TRBD2. The CDR3 loop spans 13 amino acids. Trimming cost V 2 bases and J 6 bases; bases outside gene matches: 1. Germline V lookup: CDR1 LNHDA, CDR2 SQIVND (reference sequence). In DNA, the CDR3 is TGTGCCAGTAGTATATGGGGGGGCAATGAGCAGTTCTTC. Protein sequence: CASSIWGGNEQFF.

The V gene is TRBV12-3 or TRBV12-4, the J gene TRBJ2-7, with D possibly TRBD1 on 5 matching bases. The CDR3 is 12 residues long. V was clipped by 3 bases and J by 3 bases, with 6 bases between them. CDR3 nucleotide sequence: TGTGCCAGCAGTTTGGACAACTACGAGCAGTACTTC. Its translation: CASSLDNYEQYF.

The rearrangement joins TRBV19 to TRBJ1-5; D is unclear. The CDR3 covers 12 residues. Germline V gene data show CDR1 as LNHDA and CDR2 as SQIVND (reference sequence). V lost 7 bases, J lost 2 bases, and 6 bases lay in between. CDR3 residues: CASNAGNQPQHF. In DNA, the CDR3 is TGTGCCAGTAATGCGGGCAATCAGCCCCAGCATTTT. The full variable domain, rest sourced from reference TRBV19 and TRBJ1-5, is DGGITQSPKYLFRKEGQNVTLSCEQNLNHDAMYWYRQDPGQGLRLIYYSQIVNDFQKGDIAEGYSVSREKKESFPLTVTSAQKNPTAFYLCASNAGNQPQHFGDGTRLSIL.

This clone was seen just once. The J gene is TRBJ1-1, the V gene TRBV28; 8 positions match TRBD1. After removal of 4 bases from V and 4 bases from J, the junction contained 8 bases not matched to a gene. Germline CDR1 is MDHEN and CDR2 is SYDVKM. The CDR3 is 15 residues long. CDR3: CASSWARGLGTEAFF. In DNA, the CDR3 is TGTGCCAGCAGTTGGGCCAGGGGGCTGGGCACTGAAGCTTTCTTT.

V usage is TRBV7-2 and J usage is TRBJ2-1; D not resolved. The CDR3 consists of 13 residues. The germline V gene has CDR1 SGHTA and CDR2 FQGNSA. V shed 1 base and J shed 8 bases, with 9 bases lying between them. The CDR3 DNA reads TGTGCCAGCAGCTTAGTAATCCGGGATGAGCAGTTCTTC. It specifies CASSLVIRDEQFF.

This clone occurred once. V and J are TRBV5-5 and TRBJ1-5; the D gene is possibly TRBD1 (5 bases). CDR1 SGHKS and CDR2 YYEKEE come from the germline V gene (reference sequence). The CDR3 totals 15 residues. Trimming shortened V by 4 bases and J by 2 bases, and 13 bases separated the two germline ends. The CDR3 DNA is TGTGCCAGCAGCGTCCAGGGAGGCGGCAATCAGCCCCAGCATTTT. It specifies CASSVQGGGNQPQHF. Drawing the rest from reference TRBV5-5 and TRBJ1-5, the complete variable domain is DAGVTQSPTHLIKTRGQQVTLRCSPISGHKSVSWYQQVLGQGPQFIFQYYEKEERGRGNFPDRFSARQFPNYSSELNVNALLLGDSALYLCASSVQGGGNQPQHFGDGTRLSIL.

The J gene is TRBJ2-1, the V gene TRBV5-1; the match to TRBD2 covers 16 bases. With 2 bases clipped from V and 10 bases from J, the junction kept 9 bases outside the gene matches. Germline V gene data show CDR1 as SGHRS and CDR2 as YFSETQ. The CDR3 has 17 residues. CDR3 in amino acids: CASSFRGLAGGPEEQFF. The CDR3 coding sequence is TGCGCCAGCAGCTTTCGGGGACTAGCGGGAGGGCCTGAAGAGCAGTTCTTC. The entire variable domain, with the rest obtained from reference TRBV5-1 and TRBJ2-1, is as follows: KAGVTQTPRYLIKTRGQQVTLSCSPISGHRSVSWYQQTPGQGLQFLFEYFSETQRNKGNFPGRFSGRQFSNSRSEMNVSTLELGDSALYLCASSFRGLAGGPEEQFFGPGTRLTVL.

The chain uses TRBV7-9 and TRBJ2-1; D ambiguous. V was trimmed by 1 base and J by 5 bases, leaving 9 bases between them. Germline values: CDR1 SEHNR, CDR2 FQNEAQ (reference sequence). The CDR3 covers 14 residues. The CDR3 DNA is TGTGCCAGCAGCTTAGAAATCGTCCACAATGAGCAGTTCTTC. Its protein product is CASSLEIVHNEQFF. Full variable domain (rest looked up from reference TRBV7-9 and TRBJ2-1): DTGVSQNPRHKITKRGQNVTFRCDPISEHNRLYWYRQTLGQGPEFLTYFQNEAQLEKSRLLSDRFSAERPKGSFSTLEIQRTEQGDSAMYLCASSLEIVHNEQFFGPGTRLTVL.

This chain connects TRBV6-1 to TRBJ1-2; D is perhaps TRBD1 (5 bases). Germline CDR1 MNHNS, CDR2 SASEGT. The CDR3 has 14 amino acids. Trimming shortened V by 3 bases and J by 5 bases, and 13 bases separated the two germline ends. The CDR3 DNA sequence: TGTGCCAGCAGTGATATAACCCGGGGGTATGGCTACACCTTC. Translation: CASSDITRGYGYTF.

This clone showed up just once. The chain employs TRBV7-9 and TRBJ2-7; D unclear. From germline, CDR1 is SEHNR and CDR2 FQNEAQ (reference sequence). The CDR3 consists of 16 residues. V lost 10 bases to trimming and J lost 2 bases, with 24 bases between them. DNA for the CDR3: TGTGCCACCCATCCCCACCAAGACTCGCTTGCCTACGAGCAGTACTTC. It is translated as CATHPHQDSLAYEQYF.

The CDR3 nucleotides are TGTGCCAGTAGTGTGACAGGGGCGGAAGAGACCCAGTACTTC. Its protein is CASSVTGAEETQYF. This sequence joins TRBV19 and TRBJ2-5; the match to TRBD1 covers 8 bases. The CDR3 loop spans 14 amino acids. In germline, CDR1 is LNHDA, CDR2 SQIVND (reference sequence). V trimming: 5 bases; J trimming: 3 bases; junction bases outside the gene matches: 5. The full variable domain, its missing parts supplied by reference TRBV19 and TRBJ2-5, is DGGITQSPKYLFRKEGQNVTLSCEQNLNHDAMYWYRQDPGQGLRLIYYSQIVNDFQKGDIAEGYSVSREKKESFPLTVTSAQKNPTAFYLCASSVTGAEETQYFGPGTRLLVL.

This clone showed up just once. The chain combines TRBV4-3 with TRBJ2-7; the match to TRBD2 covers 11 bases. This CDR3 comprises 16 residues. Germline CDR1 is LGHNA and CDR2 is YSLEER. The trim removed 1 base at V and 0 bases at J, leaving 2 bases unmatched. In DNA form, the CDR3 reads TGCGCCAGCAGCCAAGCCGGGACTAGCGGCTCCTACGAGCAGTACTTC. This gives the protein CASSQAGTSGSYEQYF.

This clone was observed a single time. The gene calls are TRBV5-1 and TRBJ2-3; the D gene is possibly TRBD1 (6 bases). With 4 bases removed from V and 6 bases from J, the gap between germline ends came to 12 bases. The germline gives CDR1 SGHRS, CDR2 YFSETQ. The CDR3 contains 13 residues. For the CDR3, the DNA is TGCGCCAGCAGCCCCCAGGGGTGGGATACGCAGTATTTT. Encoded protein: CASSPQGWDTQYF. Full variable domain (outside the CDR3, taken from reference TRBV5-1 and TRBJ2-3): KAGVTQTPRYLIKTRGQQVTLSCSPISGHRSVSWYQQTPGQGLQFLFEYFSETQRNKGNFPGRFSGRQFSNSRSEMNVSTLELGDSALYLCASSPQGWDTQYFGPGTRLTVL.

The chain has TRBV9 and TRBJ2-1; D is possibly TRBD2 (5 bases). V was clipped by 2 bases and J by 0 bases, with 9 bases between them. The CDR3 loop spans 15 amino acids. The germline V gene has CDR1 SGDLS and CDR2 YYNGEE. The CDR3 loop reads CASSVSGSSYNEQFF. CDR3 nucleotides: TGTGCCAGCAGCGTTTCTGGGAGCTCCTACAATGAGCAGTTCTTC.

This clone was detected only once. V usage is TRBV11-2 and J usage is TRBJ2-4, with 7 nucleotides matching TRBD1. The CDR3 has 18 amino acids. J gave up 0 bases and V 0 bases, and 8 bases lay outside the gene matches. In germline, CDR1 is SGHAT, CDR2 FQNNGV. This chain's CDR3 is CASSLEPGQSLAKNIQYF. CDR3 in DNA: TGTGCCAGCAGCTTAGAACCGGGACAGTCTCTAGCCAAAAACATTCAGTACTTC.

V and J are TRBV7-2 and TRBJ1-2; D perhaps matches TRBD1 (6 bases). This CDR3 region has 15 residues. CDR1 and CDR2 (germline): SGHTA, FQGNSA. Deletions cut 3 bases from V and 0 bases from J, with 11 bases between. The CDR3 coding sequence is TGTGCCAGCAGCTTCCGAGACAGGCCTAACTATGGCTACACCTTC. Amino acid sequence: CASSFRDRPNYGYTF.

The V call is TRBV7-9, the J call TRBJ1-2; 8 bases are shared with TRBD1. The ends lost 3 bases at V and 3 bases at J; junction bases unmatched: 6. This CDR3 contains 15 residues. The germline V gene has CDR1 SEHNR and CDR2 FQNEAQ (reference sequence). CDR3 region: CASSLGTGPDYGYTF. The CDR3 DNA reads as TGTGCCAGCAGCTTGGGGACAGGTCCGGACTATGGCTACACCTTC.

The rearrangement joins TRBV6-2 or TRBV6-3 to TRBJ2-2; 8 nucleotides agree with TRBD1. The CDR3 sequence is 13 residues long. CDR1 is MNHEY and CDR2 is SVGEGT in the germline V gene. V shed 5 bases and J 6 bases; nucleotides not matched to a gene: 2. The CDR3 nucleotides are TGTGCCAGCAGTGTACAGGGGGCCGGGGAGCTGTTTTTT. Its protein is CASSVQGAGELFF.

The genes are TRBV29-1 and TRBJ1-4; no definite D call. Germline V gives CDR1 SQVTM, CDR2 ANQGSEA. V was cut by 4 bases and J by 8 bases, with 14 bases left in between. This CDR3 spans 13 amino acids. The CDR3 loop is CSVASGVGEKLFF. CDR3 DNA sequence: TGCAGCGTTGCATCTGGTGTGGGCGAAAAACTGTTTTTT.